These 7 T cell receptor beta chains share one sample of origin, sequenced in a study of blood T cell repertoires in COVID-19 (dated by TCRdb to about 2020). The library relied on the immunoSEQ multiplex PCR assay. Held by TCRdb, this immuneACCESS table contains in-frame sequences only and omits some clones. Under half of the omission traces to an unresolved V gene where checked; the cause of the rest is unknown. The sample has some 370,000 clones on record, 70% to 90% of them singletons. Jointly, the top ten make up more than 9% of the sample. The sample consisted of peripheral blood. The receptors come from a woman between 25 and 40 years old with COVID-19, enrolled during active disease.

The genes are TRBV27 and TRBJ1-1; perhaps TRBD1 as D (5 bases). The CDR3 runs 16 residues. V dropped 3 bases and J dropped 5 bases, with 19 bases sitting between them. Germline V gene lookup returns CDR1 MNHEY and CDR2 SMNVEV (reference sequence). This chain's CDR3 is CASSFRGARRGTEAFF. The DNA of the CDR3 is TGTGCCAGCAGTTTCCGAGGGGCGCGGCGGGGAACTGAAGCTTTCTTT.

The chain carries TRBV2 and TRBJ2-3; no firm D call. Germline CDR1 reads SNHLY; CDR2 reads FYNNEI. Between the trimmed V and J ends, which lost 3 bases and 0 bases, there was a span of 7 bases. There are 14 residues in the CDR3. CDR3 in amino acids: CASSEVLSTDTQYF. The CDR3 nucleotides read TGTGCCAGCAGTGAGGTACTCAGCACAGATACGCAGTATTTT. The variable domain in full, with the rest retrieved from reference TRBV2 and TRBJ2-3, is EPEVTQTPSHQVTQMGQEVILRCVPISNHLYFYWYRQILGQKVEFLVSFYNNEISEKSEIFDDQFSVERPDGSNFTLKIRSTKLEDSAMYFCASSEVLSTDTQYFGPGTRLTVL.

The chain couples TRBV13 to TRBJ2-7, with 8 bases fitting TRBD1. This CDR3 region has 15 residues. In germline, CDR1 is PRHDT, CDR2 FYEKMQ (reference sequence). With 4 bases clipped from V and 0 bases from J, the junction kept 5 bases outside the gene matches. As DNA, the CDR3 is TGTGCCAGCAGCTCCGGACAGGGCCTCTCCTACGAGCAGTACTTC. It is translated as CASSSGQGLSYEQYF.

This rearrangement joins TRBV3-1 (or the pseudogene TRBV3-2) to TRBJ2-3; the match to TRBD1 covers 10 bases. The germline V gene has CDR1 LGHDT and CDR2 YNNKEL (reference sequence). V trimming: 6 bases; J trimming: 3 bases; junction bases outside the gene matches: 3. The CDR3 sequence is 14 residues long. Here the CDR3 reads CASSRDRGTDTQYF. The CDR3 nucleotides are TGTGCCAGCAGTCGGGACAGGGGAACAGATACGCAGTATTTT.

The V call is TRBV18, the J call TRBJ2-7; D possibly corresponds to TRBD2 (7 bases). Germline CDR1 reads KGHSH; CDR2 reads LQKENI. The length of the CDR3 is 13 residues. Between the trimmed V and J ends, which lost 3 bases and 5 bases, there was a span of 11 bases. The CDR3 reads CASSPGGANEQYF. CDR3 coding DNA: TGTGCCAGCTCACCTGGGGGGGCCAACGAGCAGTACTTC.

The chain links TRBV28 to TRBJ1-6, with 7 bases identical to TRBD1. The CDR3 is made up of 16 amino acids. V lost 6 bases, J lost 6 bases, and 11 bases stayed unmatched. From germline, CDR1 is MDHEN and CDR2 SYDVKM. CDR3 DNA: TGTGCCAGCAGGGGGGACAGTCTCGGAATTAATTCACCCCTCCACTTT. It specifies CASRGDSLGINSPLHF.

The chain uses TRBV30 and TRBJ2-3, with D uncertain. From germline, CDR1 is GTSNPN and CDR2 SVGIG (reference sequence). V was pared by 4 bases and J by 0 bases, with 5 bases between. The CDR3 spans 12 residues. CDR3 nucleotides: TGTGCCTGGAAAGCTAGCACAGATACGCAGTATTTT. Its translation: CAWKASTDTQYF.